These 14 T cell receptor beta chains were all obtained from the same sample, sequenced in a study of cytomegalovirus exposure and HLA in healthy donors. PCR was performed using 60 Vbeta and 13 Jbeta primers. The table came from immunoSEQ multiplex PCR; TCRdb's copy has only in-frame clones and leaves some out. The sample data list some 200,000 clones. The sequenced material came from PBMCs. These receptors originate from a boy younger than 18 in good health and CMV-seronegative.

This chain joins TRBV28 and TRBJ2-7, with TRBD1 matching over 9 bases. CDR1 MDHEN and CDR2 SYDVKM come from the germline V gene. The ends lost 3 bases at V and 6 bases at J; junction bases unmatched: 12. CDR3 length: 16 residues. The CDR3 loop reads CASSFEFRTGESEQYF. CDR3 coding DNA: TGTGCCAGCAGTTTCGAGTTTCGGACAGGGGAAAGCGAGCAGTACTTC. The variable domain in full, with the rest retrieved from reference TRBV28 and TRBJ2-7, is DVKVTQSSRYLVKRTGEKVFLECVQDMDHENMFWYRQDPGLGLRLIYFSYDVKMKEKGDIPEGYSVSREKKERFSLILESASTNQTSMYLCASSFEFRTGESEQYFGPGTRLTVT.

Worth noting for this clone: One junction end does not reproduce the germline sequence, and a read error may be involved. This CDR3 is CTSSPRSSGEFPYEQYF. The CDR3 DNA is TGCACCAGCAGCCCCCGGAGTAGCGGGGAATTCCCCTACGAGCAGTACTTC. The V and J genes are TRBV4-1 and TRBJ2-7; 8 bases are shared with TRBD2. The length of the CDR3 is 17 residues. Germline assignment: CDR1 MGHRA and CDR2 YSYEKL.

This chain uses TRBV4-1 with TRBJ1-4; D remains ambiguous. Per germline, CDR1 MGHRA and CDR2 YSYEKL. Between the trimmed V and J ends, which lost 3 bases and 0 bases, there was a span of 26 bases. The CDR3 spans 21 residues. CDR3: CASSHRSPLTRDPPTNEKLFF. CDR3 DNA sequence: TGCGCCAGCAGCCATAGATCCCCACTAACCCGGGATCCACCAACTAATGAAAAACTGTTTTTT.

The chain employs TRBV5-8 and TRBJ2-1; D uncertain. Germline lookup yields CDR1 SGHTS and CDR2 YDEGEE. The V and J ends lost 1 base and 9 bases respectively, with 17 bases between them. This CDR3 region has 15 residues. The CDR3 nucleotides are TGTGCCAGCAGCTTGAAGGTGATCAGGTTTGGTGAGCAGTTCTTC. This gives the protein CASSLKVIRFGEQFF.

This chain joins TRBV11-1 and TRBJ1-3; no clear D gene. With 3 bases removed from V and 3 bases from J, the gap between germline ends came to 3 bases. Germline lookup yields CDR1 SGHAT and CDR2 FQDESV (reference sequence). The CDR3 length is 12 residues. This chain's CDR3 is CASSLSGNTIYF. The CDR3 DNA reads TGTGCCAGCAGCTTGAGTGGAAACACCATATATTTT.

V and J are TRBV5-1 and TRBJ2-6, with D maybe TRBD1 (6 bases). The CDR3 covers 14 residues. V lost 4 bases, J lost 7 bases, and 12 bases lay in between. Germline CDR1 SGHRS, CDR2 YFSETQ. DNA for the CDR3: TGCGCCAGCAGCCCCGACAGGCTAGCCAACGTCCTGACTTTC. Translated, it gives CASSPDRLANVLTF. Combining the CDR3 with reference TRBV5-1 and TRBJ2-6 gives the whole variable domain KAGVTQTPRYLIKTRGQQVTLSCSPISGHRSVSWYQQTPGQGLQFLFEYFSETQRNKGNFPGRFSGRQFSNSRSEMNVSTLELGDSALYLCASSPDRLANVLTFGAGSRLTVL.

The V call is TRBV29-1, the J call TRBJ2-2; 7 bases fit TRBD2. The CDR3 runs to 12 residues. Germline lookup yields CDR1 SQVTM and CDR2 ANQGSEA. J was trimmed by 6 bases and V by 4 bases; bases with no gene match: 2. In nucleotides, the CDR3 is TGCAGCGTTGGGGGGGGAGCCGGGGAGCTGTTTTTT. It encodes CSVGGGAGELFF.

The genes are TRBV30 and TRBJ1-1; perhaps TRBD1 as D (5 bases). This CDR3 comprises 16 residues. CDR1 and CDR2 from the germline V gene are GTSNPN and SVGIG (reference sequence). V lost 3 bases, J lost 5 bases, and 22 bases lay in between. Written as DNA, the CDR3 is TGTGCCTGGAGGGCCGGGACTTCTCAAAGCTGGACTGAAGCTTTCTTT. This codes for CAWRAGTSQSWTEAFF. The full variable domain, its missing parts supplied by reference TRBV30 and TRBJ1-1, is SQTIHQWPATLVQPVGSPLSLECTVEGTSNPNLYWYRQAAGRGLQLLFYSVGIGQISSEVPQNLSASRPQDRQFILSSKKLLLSDSGFYLCAWRAGTSQSWTEAFFGQGTRLTVV.

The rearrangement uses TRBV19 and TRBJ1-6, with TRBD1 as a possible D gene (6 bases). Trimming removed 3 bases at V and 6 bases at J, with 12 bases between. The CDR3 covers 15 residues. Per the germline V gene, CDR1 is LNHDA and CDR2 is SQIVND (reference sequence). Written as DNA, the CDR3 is TGTGCCAGTAGTATCCTCACAGGGAGTAATTCACCCCTCCACTTT. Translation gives CASSILTGSNSPLHF. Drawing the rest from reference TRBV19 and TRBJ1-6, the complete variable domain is DGGITQSPKYLFRKEGQNVTLSCEQNLNHDAMYWYRQDPGQGLRLIYYSQIVNDFQKGDIAEGYSVSREKKESFPLTVTSAQKNPTAFYLCASSILTGSNSPLHFGNGTRLTVT.

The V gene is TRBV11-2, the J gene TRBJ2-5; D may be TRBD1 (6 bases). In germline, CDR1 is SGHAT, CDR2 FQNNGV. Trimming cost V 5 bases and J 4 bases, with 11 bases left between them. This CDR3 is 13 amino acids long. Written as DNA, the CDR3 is TGTGCCAGCAGCCTGCAGGGGAGAGAGACCCAGTACTTC. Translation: CASSLQGRETQYF.

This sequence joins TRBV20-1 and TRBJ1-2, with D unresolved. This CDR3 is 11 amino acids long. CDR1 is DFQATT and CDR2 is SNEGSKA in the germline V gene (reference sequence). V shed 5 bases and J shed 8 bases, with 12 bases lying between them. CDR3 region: CSAWRPEGYTF. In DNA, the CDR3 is TGCAGTGCTTGGCGGCCTGAGGGCTACACCTTC.

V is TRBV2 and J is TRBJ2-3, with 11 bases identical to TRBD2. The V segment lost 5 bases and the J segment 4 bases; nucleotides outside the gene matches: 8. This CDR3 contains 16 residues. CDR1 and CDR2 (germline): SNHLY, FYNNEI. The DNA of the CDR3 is TGTGCCAGCAGTATAATAGCGGGGGGGCCAGCAGATACGCAGTATTTT. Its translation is CASSIIAGGPADTQYF.

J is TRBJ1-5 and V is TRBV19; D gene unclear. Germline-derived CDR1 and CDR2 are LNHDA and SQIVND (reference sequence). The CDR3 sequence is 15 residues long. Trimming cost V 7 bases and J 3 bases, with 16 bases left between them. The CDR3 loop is CASKSGGNHNQPQHF. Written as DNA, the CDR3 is TGTGCCAGTAAAAGCGGCGGGAACCACAATCAGCCCCAGCATTTT. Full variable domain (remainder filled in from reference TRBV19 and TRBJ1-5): DGGITQSPKYLFRKEGQNVTLSCEQNLNHDAMYWYRQDPGQGLRLIYYSQIVNDFQKGDIAEGYSVSREKKESFPLTVTSAQKNPTAFYLCASKSGGNHNQPQHFGDGTRLSIL.

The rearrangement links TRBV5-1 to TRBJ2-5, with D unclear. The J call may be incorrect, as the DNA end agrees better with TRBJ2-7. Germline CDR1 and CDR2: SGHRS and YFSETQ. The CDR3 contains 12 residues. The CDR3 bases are TGCGCCAGCAGCTCCGAAACCTACGAGCAGTACTTC. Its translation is CASSSETYEQYF.